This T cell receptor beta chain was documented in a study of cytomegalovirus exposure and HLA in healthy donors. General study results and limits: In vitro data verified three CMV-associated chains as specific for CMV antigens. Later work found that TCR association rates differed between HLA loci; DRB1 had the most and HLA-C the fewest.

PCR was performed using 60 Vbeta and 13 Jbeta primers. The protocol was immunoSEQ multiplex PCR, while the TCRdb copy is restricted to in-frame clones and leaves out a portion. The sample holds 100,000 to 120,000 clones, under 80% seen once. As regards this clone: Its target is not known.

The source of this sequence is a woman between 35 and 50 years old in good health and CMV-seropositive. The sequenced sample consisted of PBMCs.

The CDR3 nucleotides read TGTGCCAGCAGCTTAGGATACTACAGGGGAGCCAAAAACATTCAGTACTTC. Residues: CASSLGYYRGAKNIQYF. The chain uses TRBV7-2 and TRBJ2-4; the match to TRBD1 covers 7 bases. With 1 base clipped from V and 0 bases from J, the junction kept 6 bases outside the gene matches. The germline CDR1 and CDR2 sequences are SGHTA and FQGNSA. The CDR3 covers 17 residues.